The next 25 T cell receptor beta chains were all read from a single sample in a study of cytomegalovirus exposure and HLA in healthy donors (dated by TCRdb to the late 2010s). Library construction relied on the immunoSEQ multiplex PCR assay. For the multiplex PCR, a mixture combining 60 forward primers for TCR Vbeta segments and 13 reverse primers for TCR Jbeta segments was used. The clones in this table, taken by TCRdb from immuneACCESS, are in-frame only. Not every clone is retained; where verified, under half of the shortfall comes from an unresolved V gene, and the cause of the rest is unknown. This sample holds more than 70,000 clones; over 60% were observed only once. Of the sample, 4% to 5.5% falls within the top ten clones. The source material was PBMCs. Source of these receptors: a man between 25 and 39 years old in good health and CMV-seropositive.

The chain has TRBV29-1 and TRBJ2-1; tentative D call: TRBD2 (6 bases). This CDR3 comprises 13 residues. Per germline, CDR1 SQVTM and CDR2 ANQGSEA. For the CDR3, the DNA is TGCAGTTCCGGAGGGGCGAAGGACAATGAGCAGTTCTTC. Protein sequence: CSSGGAKDNEQFF.

V and J are TRBV29-1 and TRBJ2-1, with 9 bases matching TRBD2. The CDR3 spans 16 residues. Trimming removed 0 bases from V and 8 bases from J; junction bases left unmatched: 11. The germline V gene has CDR1 SQVTM and CDR2 ANQGSEA. The CDR3, as DNA: TGCAGCGTTGAAGATCGTCATAGCCTAGCGGGATATGAGCAGTTCTTC. Protein sequence: CSVEDRHSLAGYEQFF.

V usage is TRBV14 and J usage is TRBJ1-2; D might be TRBD1 (6 bases). The CDR3 totals 14 residues. Trimming pared 3 bases from V and 4 bases from J, leaving 12 bases between. Germline V lookup: CDR1 SGHDN, CDR2 FVKESK. CDR3 region: CASSQVDRPYGYTF. The CDR3 nucleotides read TGTGCCAGCAGCCAGGTGGACAGACCCTATGGCTACACCTTC.

The chain links TRBV7-9 to TRBJ1-5; 8 bases agree with TRBD1. With V trimmed by 5 bases and J by 3 bases, 3 bases remained unmatched. CDR3 size: 14 residues. The germline V gene encodes CDR1 SEHNR and CDR2 FQNEAQ (reference sequence). The CDR3, as DNA: TGTGCCAGCAGCCAGACAGGGGCCAATCAGCCCCAGCATTTT. This codes for CASSQTGANQPQHF.

This chain uses TRBV13 with TRBJ1-2, with D unclear. V shed 5 bases and J shed 6 bases, with 13 bases lying between them. CDR1 and CDR2 from the germline V gene are PRHDT and FYEKMQ (reference sequence). This CDR3 spans 13 amino acids. In DNA, the CDR3 is TGTGCCAGCAGCCCCGGAAGGAGACATGGCTACACCTTC. Its protein product is CASSPGRRHGYTF.

The chain is built from TRBV29-1 and TRBJ2-1; 7 nucleotides match TRBD2. V gave up 7 bases and J gave up 8 bases; unmatched junction bases: 2. Germline V gives CDR1 SQVTM, CDR2 ANQGSEA. The CDR3 totals 10 residues. As DNA, the CDR3 is TGCAGCGCGGGGGGTTATGAGCAGTTCTTC. Its protein is CSAGGYEQFF.

The gene calls are TRBV7-2 and TRBJ1-4; 8 bases fit TRBD1. The CDR3 contains 15 residues. Germline values: CDR1 SGHTA, CDR2 FQGNSA. V trimming: 2 bases; J trimming: 8 bases; junction bases outside the gene matches: 7. CDR3 in amino acids: CASSLFQTGAEKLFF. CDR3 coding DNA: TGTGCCAGCAGCTTATTTCAGACAGGGGCGGAAAAACTGTTTTTT. The complete variable domain, with remaining parts taken from reference TRBV7-2 and TRBJ1-4, reads GAGVSQSPSNKVTEKGKDVELRCDPISGHTALYWYRQSLGQGLEFLIYFQGNSAPDKSGLPSDRFSAERTGGSVSTLTIQRTQQEDSAVYLCASSLFQTGAEKLFFGSGTQLSVL.

In its sample, this clone was seen once. The J gene is TRBJ2-1, the V gene TRBV28, with 10 bases that match TRBD1. V gave up 7 bases and J gave up 5 bases; unmatched junction bases: 11. The length of the CDR3 is 16 residues. Germline lookup yields CDR1 MDHEN and CDR2 SYDVKM. The CDR3 nucleotides read TGTGCCAGCACTCCCCGACCCGGGACAGGGGACAATGAGCAGTTCTTC. This sequence encodes CASTPRPGTGDNEQFF. Filled out from reference TRBV28 and TRBJ2-1, the complete variable domain reads DVKVTQSSRYLVKRTGEKVFLECVQDMDHENMFWYRQDPGLGLRLIYFSYDVKMKEKGDIPEGYSVSREKKERFSLILESASTNQTSMYLCASTPRPGTGDNEQFFGPGTRLTVL.

The J gene is TRBJ2-5, the V gene TRBV4-3, with 11 bases fitting TRBD2. Germline trimming cut 4 bases from V and 5 bases from J; bases unmatched to any gene: 9. Germline V gene sequence: CDR1 LGHNA, CDR2 YSLEER. This CDR3 is 16 amino acids long. CDR3 amino acids: CASSPSTSGRRETQYF. CDR3 in DNA: TGCGCCAGCAGCCCCTCCACTAGCGGGAGAAGGGAGACCCAGTACTTC.

V gene TRBV7-2 combines with J gene TRBJ2-1, with 8 bases aligning to TRBD1. The junction had 8 bases not matched to a gene; V was cut back by 2 bases and J by 8 bases. This CDR3 spans 15 amino acids. From germline, CDR1 is SGHTA and CDR2 FQGNSA. The CDR3 loop reads CASSLFQGAADEQFF. As DNA, the CDR3 is TGTGCCAGCAGCTTATTCCAGGGGGCGGCGGATGAGCAGTTCTTC.

The chain uses TRBV5-1 and TRBJ1-4; D might be TRBD1 (5 bases). V was clipped by 3 bases and J by 5 bases, with 26 bases between them. The germline gives CDR1 SGHRS, CDR2 YFSETQ. The CDR3 totals 19 residues. CDR3 nucleotides: TGCGCCAGCAGCTGGGGACCTCGGGACTTCCCTTCGCCCAATGAAAAACTGTTTTTT. It codes for CASSWGPRDFPSPNEKLFF.

J is TRBJ1-1 and V is TRBV7-2; 7 bases map to TRBD1. The germline V gene has CDR1 SGHTA and CDR2 FQGNSA. Trimming took 6 bases from V and 10 from J; bases not matched to a gene: 11. The CDR3 covers 13 residues. CDR3 coding DNA: TGTGCCAGCAGACCGACAGGGTCCATTGGAGCTTTCTTT. This sequence encodes CASRPTGSIGAFF.

The chain carries TRBV21-1 and TRBJ2-3; TRBD1, the table's D call, was not compared with the DNA. TRBV21-1 is labeled a pseudogene. This CDR3 has 12 residues. CDR3 sequence: CASPTGEDTQYF. CDR3 sequence (DNA): TGTGCCAGCCCTACAGGGGAAGATACGCAGTATTTT.

V gene TRBV6-6 combines with J gene TRBJ2-7; TRBD1 agrees at 8 bases. Germline CDR1 MNHNY, CDR2 SVGAGI (reference sequence). CDR3 length: 14 residues. With 10 bases clipped from V and 6 bases from J, the junction kept 14 bases outside the gene matches. CDR3 sequence (DNA): TGTGCCACAACCCCGGTGCAGGGGGCTTTCGAGCAGTACGTC. This sequence encodes CATTPVQGAFEQYV.

This clone has more than one count but fewer than ten. The genes are TRBV27 and TRBJ1-2; the D gene is possibly TRBD1 (6 bases). Germline V gives CDR1 MNHEY, CDR2 SMNVEV (reference sequence). The CDR3 extends over 15 amino acids. V lost 2 bases and J lost 4, with 14 bases in between. The CDR3 sequence: CASSLRGRTAYGYTF. CDR3 sequence (DNA): TGTGCCAGCAGTTTAAGGGGTCGGACAGCCTATGGCTACACCTTC.

The chain joins TRBV6-5 to TRBJ2-5, with 16 bases aligning to TRBD2. The trim removed 5 bases at V and 9 bases at J, leaving 3 bases unmatched. The CDR3 extends over 14 amino acids. Germline V gives CDR1 MNHEY, CDR2 SVGAGI. The CDR3 sequence: CASSGTSGRVAQYF. DNA for the CDR3: TGTGCCAGCAGTGGGACTAGCGGGAGGGTGGCCCAGTACTTC.

V usage is TRBV30 and J usage is TRBJ1-2; D not certain. V lost 2 bases, J lost 8 bases, and 9 bases lay in between. Germline CDR1 and CDR2: GTSNPN and SVGIG (reference sequence). The length of the CDR3 is 11 residues. The CDR3 loop is CAWSKTGGYTF. The CDR3 coding sequence is TGTGCCTGGAGTAAGACGGGAGGCTACACCTTC.

The rearrangement links TRBV15 to TRBJ2-4, with D possibly being TRBD2 (7 bases). CDR3 length: 18 residues. The V gene's germline CDR1 is LNHNV and CDR2 YYDKDF (reference sequence). V was shortened by 3 bases and J by 5 bases, with 23 bases between the two germline ends. The CDR3: CATSSKPVGGAPENIQYF. CDR3 bases: TGTGCCACCAGCAGTAAACCGGTAGGGGGGGCGCCGGAAAACATTCAGTACTTC.

CDR3 sequence: CASSPRGGANYGYTF. The CDR3 DNA is TGTGCCAGCAGTCCCCGCGGCGGAGCTAACTATGGCTACACCTTC. The V call is TRBV6-6, the J call TRBJ1-2; D gene uncertain. The V gene's germline CDR1 is MNHNY and CDR2 SVGAGI (reference sequence). This CDR3 spans 15 amino acids. The V end was cut by 5 bases, the J end by 0 bases, with 13 bases between.

This rearrangement joins TRBV14 to TRBJ1-3; a possible D gene is TRBD1 (5 bases). CDR1 is SGHDN, CDR2 FVKESK, per germline. V lost 2 bases to trimming and J lost 0 bases, with 11 bases between them. The CDR3 runs to 16 residues. The CDR3 DNA reads as TGTGCCAGCAGCCAATTGAGGACAAGCTCTGGAAACACCATATATTTT. The encoded protein is CASSQLRTSSGNTIYF.

This sequence joins TRBV28 and TRBJ1-2; D remains ambiguous. V was shortened by 4 bases and J by 2 bases, with 11 bases between the two germline ends. The germline V gene has CDR1 MDHEN and CDR2 SYDVKM. This CDR3 is 14 amino acids long. The CDR3 nucleotides are TGTGCCAGCAGTTCCGAGTTTCCAAACTATGGCTACACCTTC. Translated, it gives CASSSEFPNYGYTF.

V is TRBV6-5 and J is TRBJ2-7; 10 positions match TRBD2. Looked up from germline, CDR1 is MNHEY and CDR2 is SVGAGI. With 6 bases clipped from V and 0 bases from J, the junction kept 5 bases outside the gene matches. This CDR3 has 15 amino acids. DNA of the CDR3: TGTGCCAGCAGCAGGACTAGCGGCAACTCCTACGAGCAGTACTTC. Its protein product is CASSRTSGNSYEQYF.

This sequence joins TRBV16 and TRBJ1-1; weak D call: TRBD1 (5 bases). The CDR3 consists of 13 residues. Germline V lookup: CDR1 KGHSY, CDR2 FQNENV. V was cut by 2 bases and J by 10 bases, with 14 bases left in between. The CDR3 loop reads CASSQSSLGGAFF. CDR3 sequence (DNA): TGTGCCAGCAGCCAAAGTTCCCTCGGGGGAGCTTTCTTT.

The chain carries TRBV19 and TRBJ2-7, with D maybe TRBD1 (5 bases). Trimming shortened V by 3 bases and J by 7 bases, and 13 bases separated the two germline ends. The length of the CDR3 is 13 residues. Germline loops: CDR1 LNHDA, CDR2 SQIVND (reference sequence). The CDR3 is CASSMGRSREQYF. CDR3 DNA sequence: TGTGCCAGTAGTATGGGGCGGTCAAGGGAGCAGTACTTC.

The rearrangement uses TRBV4-1 and TRBJ2-1; D not resolved. CDR1 is MGHRA and CDR2 is YSYEKL in the germline V gene. V shed 0 bases and J shed 3 bases, with 15 bases lying between them. The CDR3 totals 17 residues. CDR3 DNA: TGCGCCAGCAGCCAAGATCGCAAGCTAGGCGGCTACAATGAGCAGTTCTTC. It codes for CASSQDRKLGGYNEQFF.